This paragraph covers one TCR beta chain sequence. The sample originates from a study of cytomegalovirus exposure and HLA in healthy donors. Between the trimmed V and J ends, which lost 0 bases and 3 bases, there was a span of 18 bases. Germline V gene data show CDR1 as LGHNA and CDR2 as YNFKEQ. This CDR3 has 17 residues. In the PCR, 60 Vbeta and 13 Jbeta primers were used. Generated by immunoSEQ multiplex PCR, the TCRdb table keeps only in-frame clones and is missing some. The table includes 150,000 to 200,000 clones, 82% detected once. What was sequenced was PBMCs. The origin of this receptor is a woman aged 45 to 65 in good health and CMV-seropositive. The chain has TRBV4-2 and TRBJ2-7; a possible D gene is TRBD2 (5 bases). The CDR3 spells CASSQEGSKGRGYEQYF. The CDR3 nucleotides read TGTGCCAGCAGCCAAGAAGGTAGCAAGGGCCGGGGCTACGAGCAGTACTTC.